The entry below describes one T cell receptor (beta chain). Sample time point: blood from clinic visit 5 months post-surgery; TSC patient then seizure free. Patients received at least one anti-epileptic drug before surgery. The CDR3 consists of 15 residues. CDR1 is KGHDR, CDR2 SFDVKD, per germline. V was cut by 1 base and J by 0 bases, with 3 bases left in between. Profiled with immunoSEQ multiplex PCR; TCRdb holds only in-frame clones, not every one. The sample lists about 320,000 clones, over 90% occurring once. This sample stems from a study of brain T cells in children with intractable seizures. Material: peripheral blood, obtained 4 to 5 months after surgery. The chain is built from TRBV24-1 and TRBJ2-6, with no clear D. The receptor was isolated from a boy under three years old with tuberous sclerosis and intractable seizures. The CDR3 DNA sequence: TGTGCCACCAGTGATTTACACTCTGGGGCCAACGTCCTGACTTTC. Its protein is CATSDLHSGANVLTF.